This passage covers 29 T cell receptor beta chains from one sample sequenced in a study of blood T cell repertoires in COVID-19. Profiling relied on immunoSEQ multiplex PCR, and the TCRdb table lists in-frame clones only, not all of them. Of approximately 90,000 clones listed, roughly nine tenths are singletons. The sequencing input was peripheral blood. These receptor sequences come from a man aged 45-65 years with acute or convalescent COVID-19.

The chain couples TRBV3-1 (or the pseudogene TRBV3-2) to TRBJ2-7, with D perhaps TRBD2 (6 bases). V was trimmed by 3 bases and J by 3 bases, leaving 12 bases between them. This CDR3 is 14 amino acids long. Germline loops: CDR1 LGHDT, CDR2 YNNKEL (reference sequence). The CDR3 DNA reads TGTGCCAGCAGCCAGGTGGGACTCGGCTACGAGCAGTACTTC. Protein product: CASSQVGLGYEQYF.

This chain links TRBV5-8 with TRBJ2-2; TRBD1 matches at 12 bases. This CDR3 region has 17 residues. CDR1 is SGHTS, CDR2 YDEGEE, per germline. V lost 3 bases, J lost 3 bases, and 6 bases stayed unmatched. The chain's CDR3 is CASSWGDRGQYTGELFF. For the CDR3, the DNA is TGTGCCAGCAGCTGGGGGGACAGGGGGCAGTACACCGGGGAGCTGTTTTTT.

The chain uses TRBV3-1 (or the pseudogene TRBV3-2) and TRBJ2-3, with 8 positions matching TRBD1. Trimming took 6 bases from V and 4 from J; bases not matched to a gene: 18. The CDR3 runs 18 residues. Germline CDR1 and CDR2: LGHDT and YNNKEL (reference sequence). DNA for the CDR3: TGTGCCAGCAGGCCGTCTTCGGGACAGGTGGGGGGTCCAGATACGCAGTATTTT. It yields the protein CASRPSSGQVGGPDTQYF.

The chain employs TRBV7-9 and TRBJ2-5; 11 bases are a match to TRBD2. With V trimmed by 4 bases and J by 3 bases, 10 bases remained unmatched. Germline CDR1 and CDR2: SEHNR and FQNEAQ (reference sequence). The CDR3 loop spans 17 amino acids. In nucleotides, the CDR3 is TGTGCCAGCAGCTCCAGGGGTAGCGGGGGGGAAAAAGAGACCCAGTACTTC. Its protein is CASSSRGSGGEKETQYF.

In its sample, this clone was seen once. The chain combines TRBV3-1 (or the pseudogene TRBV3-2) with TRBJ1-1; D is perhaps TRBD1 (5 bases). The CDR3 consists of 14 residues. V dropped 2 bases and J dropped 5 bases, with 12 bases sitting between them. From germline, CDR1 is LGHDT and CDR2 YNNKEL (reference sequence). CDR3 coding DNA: TGTGCCAGCAGCCAACAGGGAACTCGGACTGAAGCTTTCTTT. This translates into CASSQQGTRTEAFF.

CDR3 protein: CASSPNPRGNTIYF. CDR3 DNA sequence: TGTGCCAGCAGCCCCAACCCCAGGGGTAACACCATATATTTT. The rearrangement links TRBV5-6 to TRBJ1-3; a possible D gene is TRBD1 (6 bases). The CDR3 spans 14 residues. Germline CDR1 SGHDT, CDR2 YYEEEE. The V gene lost 4 bases and the J gene lost 7 bases, with 15 bases spanning the gap.

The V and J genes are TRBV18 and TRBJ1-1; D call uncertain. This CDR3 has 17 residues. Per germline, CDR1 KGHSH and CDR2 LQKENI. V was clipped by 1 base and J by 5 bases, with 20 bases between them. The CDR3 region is CASSPLPPREERTEAFF. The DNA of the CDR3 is TGTGCCAGCTCACCACTACCCCCAAGGGAGGAGAGGACTGAAGCTTTCTTT.

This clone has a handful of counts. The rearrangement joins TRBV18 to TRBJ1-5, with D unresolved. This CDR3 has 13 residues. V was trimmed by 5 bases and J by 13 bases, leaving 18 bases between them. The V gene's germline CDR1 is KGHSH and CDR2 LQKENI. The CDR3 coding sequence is TGTGCCAGCTCAGAGGGTGGGGATCCGTTTCAGCATTTT. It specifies CASSEGGDPFQHF.

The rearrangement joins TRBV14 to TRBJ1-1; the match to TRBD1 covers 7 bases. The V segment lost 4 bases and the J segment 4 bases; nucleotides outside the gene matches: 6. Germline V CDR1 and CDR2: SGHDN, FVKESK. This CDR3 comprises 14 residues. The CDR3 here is CASSRRPGGTEAFF. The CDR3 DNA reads TGTGCCAGCAGCCGCCGCCCAGGGGGCACTGAAGCTTTCTTT.

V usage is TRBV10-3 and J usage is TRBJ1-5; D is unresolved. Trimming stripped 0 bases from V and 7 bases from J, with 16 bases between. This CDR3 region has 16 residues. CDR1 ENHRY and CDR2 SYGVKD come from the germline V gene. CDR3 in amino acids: CAISESAGPGPQPQHF. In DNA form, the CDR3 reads TGTGCCATCAGTGAGTCGGCGGGCCCCGGCCCCCAGCCCCAGCATTTT.

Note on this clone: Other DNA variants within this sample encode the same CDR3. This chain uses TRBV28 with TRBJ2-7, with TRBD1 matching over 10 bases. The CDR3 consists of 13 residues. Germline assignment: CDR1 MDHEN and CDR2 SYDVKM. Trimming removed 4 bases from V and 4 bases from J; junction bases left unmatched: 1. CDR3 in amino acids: CASSSGQGYEQYV. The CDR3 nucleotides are TGTGCCAGCAGTTCGGGACAGGGGTACGAGCAGTACGTC.

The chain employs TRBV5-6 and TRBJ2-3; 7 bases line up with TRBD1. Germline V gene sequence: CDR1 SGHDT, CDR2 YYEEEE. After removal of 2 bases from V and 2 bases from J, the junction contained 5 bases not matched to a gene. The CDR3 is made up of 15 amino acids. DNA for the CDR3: TGTGCCAGCAGCTTTTATGACAGGGTCACAGATACGCAGTATTTT. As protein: CASSFYDRVTDTQYF.

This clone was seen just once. DNA of the CDR3: TGTGCCAGCGTGGGAGAAGAGACCCAGTACTTC. Amino acids: CASVGEETQYF. The rearrangement joins TRBV2 to TRBJ2-5; maybe TRBD2 (5 bases). V lost 8 bases to trimming and J lost 3 bases, with 7 bases between them. The CDR3 runs to 11 residues. The germline CDR1 and CDR2 sequences are SNHLY and FYNNEI.

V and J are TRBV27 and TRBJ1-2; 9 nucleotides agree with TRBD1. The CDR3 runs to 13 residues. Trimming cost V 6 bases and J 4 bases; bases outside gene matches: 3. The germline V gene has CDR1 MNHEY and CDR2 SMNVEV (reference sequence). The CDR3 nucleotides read TGTGCCAGCAGCACAGGGGGCCTCTATGGCTACACCTTC. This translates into CASSTGGLYGYTF.

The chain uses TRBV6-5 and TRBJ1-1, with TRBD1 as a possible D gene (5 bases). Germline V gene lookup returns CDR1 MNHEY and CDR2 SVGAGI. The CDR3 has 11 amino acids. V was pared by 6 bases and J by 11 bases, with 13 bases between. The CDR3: CASSFQGGAFF. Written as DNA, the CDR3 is TGTGCCAGCAGCTTTCAGGGAGGCGCTTTCTTT.

Here the CDR3 reads CASSKGLATDTQYF. The CDR3 DNA sequence: TGCGCCAGCTCAAAGGGACTAGCAACAGATACGCAGTATTTT. The chain carries TRBV5-1 and TRBJ2-3, with 9 positions matching TRBD2. Germline CDR1 SGHRS, CDR2 YFSETQ. The CDR3 extends over 14 amino acids. With V trimmed by 7 bases and J by 3 bases, 6 bases remained unmatched.

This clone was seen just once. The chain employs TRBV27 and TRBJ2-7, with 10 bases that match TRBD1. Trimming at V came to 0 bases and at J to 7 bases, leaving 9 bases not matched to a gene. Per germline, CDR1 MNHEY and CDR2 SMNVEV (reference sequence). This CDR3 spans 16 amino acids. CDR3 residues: CASSLSFLGQGREQYF. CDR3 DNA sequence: TGTGCCAGCAGTTTATCGTTTCTGGGACAGGGGAGGGAGCAGTACTTC.

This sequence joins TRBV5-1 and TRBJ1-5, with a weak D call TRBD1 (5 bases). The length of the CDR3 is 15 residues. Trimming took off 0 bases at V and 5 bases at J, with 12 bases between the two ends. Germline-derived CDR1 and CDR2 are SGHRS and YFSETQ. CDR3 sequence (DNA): TGCGCCAGCAGCTTGGCCAGCAGGGAAGATCAGCCCCAGCATTTT. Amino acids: CASSLASREDQPQHF.

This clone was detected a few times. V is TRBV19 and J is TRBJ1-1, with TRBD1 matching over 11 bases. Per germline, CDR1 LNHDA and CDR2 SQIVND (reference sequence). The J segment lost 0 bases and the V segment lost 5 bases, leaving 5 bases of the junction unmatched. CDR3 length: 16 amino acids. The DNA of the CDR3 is TGTGCCAGTAGTCACCGGGACAGGGGGATGAACACTGAAGCTTTCTTT. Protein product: CASSHRDRGMNTEAFF.

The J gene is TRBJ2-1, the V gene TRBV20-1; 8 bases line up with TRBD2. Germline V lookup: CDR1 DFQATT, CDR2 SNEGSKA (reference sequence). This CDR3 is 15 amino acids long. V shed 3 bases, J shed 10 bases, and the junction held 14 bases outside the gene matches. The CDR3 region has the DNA TGCAGTGCTAGTGGGGGTCTAGCGGGCGTGCCGGAGCAGTTCTTC. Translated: CSASGGLAGVPEQFF.

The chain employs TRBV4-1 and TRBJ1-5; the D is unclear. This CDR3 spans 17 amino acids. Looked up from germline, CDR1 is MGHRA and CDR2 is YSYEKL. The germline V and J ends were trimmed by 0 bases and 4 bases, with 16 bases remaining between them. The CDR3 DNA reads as TGCGCCAGCAGCCAAGAAGCGGTGGCGAGTTTTAATCAGCCCCAGCATTTT. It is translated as CASSQEAVASFNQPQHF.

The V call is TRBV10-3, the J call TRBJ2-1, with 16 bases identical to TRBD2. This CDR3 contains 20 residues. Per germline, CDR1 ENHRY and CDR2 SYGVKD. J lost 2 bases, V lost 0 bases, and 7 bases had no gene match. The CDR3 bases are TGTGCCATCAGTGAGTCGATGGGACTAGCGGGGGGGGGAGCCTACAATGAGCAGTTCTTC. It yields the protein CAISESMGLAGGGAYNEQFF.

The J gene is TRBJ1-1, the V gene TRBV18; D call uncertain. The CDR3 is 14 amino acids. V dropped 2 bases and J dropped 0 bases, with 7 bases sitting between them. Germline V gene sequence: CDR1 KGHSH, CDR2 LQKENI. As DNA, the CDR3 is TGTGCCAGCTCACCAGCGGAAGTGAACACTGAAGCTTTCTTT. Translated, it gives CASSPAEVNTEAFF.

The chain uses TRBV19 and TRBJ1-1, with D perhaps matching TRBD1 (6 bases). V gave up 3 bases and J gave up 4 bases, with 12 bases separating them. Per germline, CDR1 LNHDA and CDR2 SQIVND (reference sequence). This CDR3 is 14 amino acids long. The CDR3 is CASSMGTGSTEAFF. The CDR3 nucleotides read TGTGCCAGTAGTATGGGAACAGGGAGCACTGAAGCTTTCTTT.

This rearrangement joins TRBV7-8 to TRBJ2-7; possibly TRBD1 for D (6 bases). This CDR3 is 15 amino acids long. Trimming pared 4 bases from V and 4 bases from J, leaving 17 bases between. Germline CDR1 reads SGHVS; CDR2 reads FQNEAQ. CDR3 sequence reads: CASSSNDRRQYEQYF. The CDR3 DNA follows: TGTGCCAGCAGCTCCAATGACAGGAGACAATACGAGCAGTACTTC.

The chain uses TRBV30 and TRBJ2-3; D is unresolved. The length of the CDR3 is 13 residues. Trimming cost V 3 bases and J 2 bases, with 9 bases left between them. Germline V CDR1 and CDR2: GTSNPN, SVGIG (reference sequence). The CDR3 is CAWRRAATDTQYF. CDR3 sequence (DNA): TGTGCCTGGAGACGCGCGGCCACAGATACGCAGTATTTT.

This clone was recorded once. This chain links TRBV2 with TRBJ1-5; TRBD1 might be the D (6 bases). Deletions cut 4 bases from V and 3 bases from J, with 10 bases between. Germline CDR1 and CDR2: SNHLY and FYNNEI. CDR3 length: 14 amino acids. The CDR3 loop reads CASSVGGDNQPQHF. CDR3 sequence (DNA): TGTGCCAGCAGTGTAGGGGGGGACAATCAGCCCCAGCATTTT.

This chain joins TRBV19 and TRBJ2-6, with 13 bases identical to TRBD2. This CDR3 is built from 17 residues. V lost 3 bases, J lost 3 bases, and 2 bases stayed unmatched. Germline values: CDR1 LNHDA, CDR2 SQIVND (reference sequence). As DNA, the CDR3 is TGTGCCAGTAGTATCGGACTAGCGGGGGTTGGGGCCAACGTCCTGACTTTC. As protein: CASSIGLAGVGANVLTF. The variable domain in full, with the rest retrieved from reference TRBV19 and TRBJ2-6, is DGGITQSPKYLFRKEGQNVTLSCEQNLNHDAMYWYRQDPGQGLRLIYYSQIVNDFQKGDIAEGYSVSREKKESFPLTVTSAQKNPTAFYLCASSIGLAGVGANVLTFGAGSRLTVL.

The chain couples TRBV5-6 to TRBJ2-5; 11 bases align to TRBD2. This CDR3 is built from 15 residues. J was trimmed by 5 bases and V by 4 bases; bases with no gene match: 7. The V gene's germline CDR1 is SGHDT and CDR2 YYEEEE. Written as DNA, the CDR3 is TGTGCCAGCAGCCTGCTAGCGGGGGGAAGTGAGACCCAGTACTTC. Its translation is CASSLLAGGSETQYF.